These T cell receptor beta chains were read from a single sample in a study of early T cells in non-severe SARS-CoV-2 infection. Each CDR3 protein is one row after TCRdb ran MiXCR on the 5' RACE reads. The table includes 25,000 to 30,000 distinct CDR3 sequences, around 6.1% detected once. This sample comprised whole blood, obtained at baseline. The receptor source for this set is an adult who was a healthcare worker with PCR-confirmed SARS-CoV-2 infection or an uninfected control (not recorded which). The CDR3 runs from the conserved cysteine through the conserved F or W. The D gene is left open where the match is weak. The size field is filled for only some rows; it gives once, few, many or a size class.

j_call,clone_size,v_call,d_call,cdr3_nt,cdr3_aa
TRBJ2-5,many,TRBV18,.,TGTGCCAGCTCACCACCCCCCGGAGGAGAGACCCAGTACTTC,CASSPPPGGETQYF
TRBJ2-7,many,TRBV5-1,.,TGCGCCAGCAGCCCCCCGGGCTACGAGCAGTACTTC,CASSPPGYEQYF
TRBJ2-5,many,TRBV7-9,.,TGTGCCAGCAGCTTAGGATTTGGTGAGACCCAGTACTTC,CASSLGFGETQYF
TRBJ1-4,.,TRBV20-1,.,TGCAGTGCTAGAGGGTCAGGGGAAAAACTGTTTTTT,CSARGSGEKLFF
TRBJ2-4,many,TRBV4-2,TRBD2,TGTGCCAGCAGCCAAGATCTAGCGGGGGGCCGAGACATTCAGTACTTC,CASSQDLAGGRDIQYF
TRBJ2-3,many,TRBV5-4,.,TGTGCCAGCAGCTCACCTAGCACAGATACGCAGTATTTT,CASSSPSTDTQYF
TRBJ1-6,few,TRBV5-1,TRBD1,TGCGCCAGCAGCCCCGGGACAGTATATAATTCACCCCTCCACTTT,CASSPGTVYNSPLHF
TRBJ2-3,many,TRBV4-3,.,TGCGCCAGCAGCCAGGAAAGCGGGACATACACGCAGTATTTT,CASSQESGTYTQYF
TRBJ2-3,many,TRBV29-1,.,TGCAGCGCCAACTTTGCAAGCGGTAGCACAGATACGCAGTATTTT,CSANFASGSTDTQYF
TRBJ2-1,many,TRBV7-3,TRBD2,TGTGCCAGCAGCTTAAGTGCGGGAGGGCACTATGAGCAGTTCTTC,CASSLSAGGHYEQFF
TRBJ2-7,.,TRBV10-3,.,TGTGCCATCAGTGTCTTGGACAGCCGTCCCCACGAGCAGTACTTC,CAISVLDSRPHEQYF
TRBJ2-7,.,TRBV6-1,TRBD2,TGTGCCAGCAGTGCGCGGACTAGCGGGAGTGTGTGGTACGAGCAGTACTTC,CASSARTSGSVWYEQYF
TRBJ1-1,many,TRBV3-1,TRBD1,TGTGCCAGCAGCCATGCAGGGGGGTTCACTGAAGCTTTCTTT,CASSHAGGFTEAFF
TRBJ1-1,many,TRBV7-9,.,TGTGCCAGCAGCTTAGAGGACAGACGACGGAACACTGAAGCTTTCTTT,CASSLEDRRRNTEAFF
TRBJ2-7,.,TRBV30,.,TGTGCCTGGAGTGTACAATCCACCTACGAGCAGTACTTC,CAWSVQSTYEQYF
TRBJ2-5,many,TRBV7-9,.,TGTGCCAGCAGCTATGGTGGGGCTAGCGTAGAAGAGACCCAGTACTTC,CASSYGGASVEETQYF